This T cell receptor beta chain was found in a study of blood T cells in healthy people across ages. The use of a sample-barcoded 5' primer and a J-beta primer mix characterized a second PCR of roughly 6 to 11 cycles. One entry per CDR3 protein, called by TCRdb with MiXCR from the 5' RACE reads. The data hold some 900,000 distinct CDR3 sequences, with under 50% observed a single time. The sequenced material came from blood. The TCR comes from a man aged 25-45 years in good health.

CDR3 DNA: TGTGCCAGCAGCCAAGTTCAGCGGGGGGTCTACGAGCAGTACTTC. This translates into CASSQVQRGVYEQYF. This chain links TRBV14 with TRBJ2-5, with 9 bases lining up with TRBD2. The tail of the sequence fits TRBJ2-7 better, so the J call may be wrong. CDR1 is SGHDN, CDR2 FVKESK, per germline. The CDR3 is made up of 15 amino acids.